The source of this T cell receptor beta chain is a study of control samples from healthy donors and cancer patients. This clone showed up just once. V lost 5 bases and J 5 bases, leaving 12 bases between the germline ends. CDR3 length equals 13 residues. Generated by immunoSEQ multiplex PCR, the TCRdb table keeps only in-frame clones and is missing some. Here the sample spans around 170,000 clones, about 90% being singletons. The TCR was taken from a woman under 40 in good health. The chain employs TRBV12-3 or TRBV12-4 and TRBJ2-5; the D is unclear. Sequencing used blood. The CDR3 region has the DNA TGTGCCAGCAGTGACCGATATTTGGAGACCCAGTACTTC. Translation: CASSDRYLETQYF.